The next 25 T cell receptor beta chains were all read from a single sample in a study of spatial heterogeneity in lung cancer. MiXCR was run by TCRdb on the 5' RACE reads, yielding one entry per CDR3 protein. The sample comprises 110,000 or so distinct CDR3 sequences, 10% to 12% of which are singletons, and around 24% rests with the top ten. Documented time point: blood at routine non-recurrence follow-up after resection. The source material was PBMCs, sampled at follow-up. These receptors were taken from a female donor with early-stage non-small cell lung cancer.

The chain combines TRBV6-5 with TRBJ2-5, with TRBD1 as a possible D gene (5 bases). There are 14 residues in the CDR3. CDR1 and CDR2 from the germline V gene are MNHEY and SVGAGI. The germline V and J ends were trimmed by 0 bases and 5 bases, with 10 bases remaining between them. CDR3 in amino acids: CASSYSTVEETQYF. CDR3 in DNA: TGTGCCAGCAGTTACTCGACAGTAGAGGAGACCCAGTACTTC.

The table lists this clonotype with many counts. The chain uses TRBV27 and TRBJ1-5; TRBD1 matches at 12 bases. This CDR3 spans 14 amino acids. Trimming removed 6 bases from V and 6 bases from J; junction bases left unmatched: 3. Germline V gene sequence: CDR1 MNHEY, CDR2 SMNVEV (reference sequence). CDR3 protein: CASRPGQGAQPQHF. The CDR3 DNA follows: TGTGCCAGCAGGCCGGGACAGGGGGCTCAGCCCCAGCATTTT.

The sample holds a few counts of this clonotype. The chain has TRBV28 and TRBJ1-5, with 8 bases lining up with TRBD1. The CDR3 runs to 14 residues. J gave up 5 bases and V 5 bases, and 5 bases lay outside the gene matches. CDR1 is MDHEN and CDR2 is SYDVKM in the germline V gene. DNA for the CDR3: TGTGCCAGCAGTCTCACAGGGGGATATCAGCCCCAGCATTTT. Protein product: CASSLTGGYQPQHF.

This clonotype was counted a few times. The chain couples TRBV29-1 to TRBJ2-4; 7 nucleotides agree with TRBD1. Trimming took 0 bases from V and 6 from J; bases not matched to a gene: 14. The CDR3 has 17 residues. The germline CDR1 and CDR2 sequences are SQVTM and ANQGSEA. CDR3 in amino acids: CSVEDDRGGVGRNIQYF. The CDR3 bases are TGCAGCGTTGAAGATGATAGAGGGGGCGTGGGTAGAAACATTCAGTACTTC.

This clonotype was recorded at least ten times. The V call is TRBV20-1, the J call TRBJ2-5; the D gene is possibly TRBD2 (5 bases). This CDR3 region has 13 residues. Germline V gene data show CDR1 as DFQATT and CDR2 as SNEGSKA (reference sequence). V lost 6 bases and J lost 2, with 13 bases in between. The CDR3 sequence is CSAPNEGQETQYF. In nucleotides, the CDR3 is TGCAGTGCCCCGAACGAGGGACAAGAGACCCAGTACTTC.

This clonotype was seen a few times. The chain has TRBV20-1 and TRBJ1-2; D not resolved. Germline V CDR1 and CDR2: DFQATT, SNEGSKA (reference sequence). V lost 4 bases and J lost 7, with 16 bases in between. The CDR3 loop spans 13 amino acids. The CDR3 coding sequence is TGCAGTGCTACCTCGGGTACAGCGAGTGGCTACACCTTC. This codes for CSATSGTASGYTF.

This clonotype was seen more than once but under ten times. The chain recombines TRBV5-6 with TRBJ1-2, with D unclear. Deletions cut 2 bases from V and 10 bases from J, with 18 bases between. The germline CDR1 and CDR2 sequences are SGHDT and YYEEEE. The CDR3 consists of 14 residues. Here the CDR3 reads CASSFLDRPGAYTF. The CDR3 coding sequence is TGTGCCAGCAGCTTCCTTGACCGGCCCGGTGCCTACACCTTC.

The table lists this clonotype with a few counts. This chain uses TRBV24-1 with TRBJ2-1; D may be TRBD2 (6 bases). Germline V gives CDR1 KGHDR, CDR2 SFDVKD. V was shortened by 9 bases and J by 9 bases, with 23 bases between the two germline ends. The CDR3 totals 15 residues. CDR3 loop: CATRAGRTHRTEQFF. DNA for the CDR3: TGTGCCACCCGAGCGGGCCGCACACACCGCACTGAGCAGTTCTTC.

CDR3 sequence: CASSRDQGSNQPQHF. CDR3 in DNA: TGTGCCAGCAGCCGAGACCAGGGTAGCAATCAGCCCCAGCATTTT. The gene calls are TRBV2 and TRBJ1-5, with D perhaps TRBD1 (5 bases). With 6 bases removed from V and 0 bases from J, the gap between germline ends came to 12 bases. Germline V gives CDR1 SNHLY, CDR2 FYNNEI. The CDR3 length is 15 residues.

This clonotype has just a few counts. The rearrangement links TRBV12-5 to TRBJ1-2; D remains ambiguous. The CDR3 extends over 14 amino acids. V gave up 4 bases and J gave up 8 bases, with 17 bases separating them. Germline V gene lookup returns CDR1 LGHNT and CDR2 FRNRAP. The CDR3 nucleotides read TGTGCTAGTGGTTCGGCCCCCTATGCAGCCGGCTACACCTTC. Its protein product is CASGSAPYAAGYTF.

This clonotype was counted only a few times. The chain is built from TRBV15 and TRBJ2-4; D is unclear. Germline V CDR1 and CDR2: LNHNV, YYDKDF (reference sequence). There are 15 residues in the CDR3. V lost 3 bases, J lost 6 bases, and 15 bases lay in between. In DNA, the CDR3 is TGTGCCACCAGCAGGACCTTCCTGGAGCTAAACATTCAGTACTTC. It translates to CATSRTFLELNIQYF. The whole variable domain, remainder taken from reference TRBV15 and TRBJ2-4, is DAMVIQNPRYQVTQFGKPVTLSCSQTLNHNVMYWYQQKSSQAPKLLFHYYDKDFNNEADTPDNFQSRRPNTSFCFLDIRSPGLGDTAMYLCATSRTFLELNIQYFGAGTRLSVL.

The chain has TRBV10-1 and TRBJ2-3; D is undetermined. CDR1 and CDR2 from the germline V gene are WNHNN and SYGVQD (reference sequence). The CDR3 covers 14 residues. Trimming shortened V by 8 bases and J by 6 bases, and 18 bases separated the two germline ends. In nucleotides, the CDR3 is TGCGCCAGCCCCGCGACTCCCCAGAGGGATACGCAGTATTTT. This gives the protein CASPATPQRDTQYF.

V is TRBV4-3 and J is TRBJ1-4; maybe TRBD1 (6 bases). CDR1 LGHNA and CDR2 YSLEER come from the germline V gene. The CDR3 consists of 15 residues. The V and J ends lost 5 bases and 6 bases respectively, with 16 bases between them. The CDR3 sequence: CASSKNYRVDEKLFF. DNA for the CDR3: TGCGCCAGCAGCAAAAACTACAGGGTGGATGAAAAACTGTTTTTT.

This clonotype was observed many times. The J gene is TRBJ1-1, the V gene TRBV27; D remains unclear. The CDR3 has 14 residues. Trimming removed 1 base at V and 4 bases at J, with 10 bases between. Germline V CDR1 and CDR2: MNHEY, SMNVEV (reference sequence). The CDR3 DNA sequence: TGTGCCAGCAGTTTATACATTGCGAGCACTGAAGCTTTCTTT. Translation gives CASSLYIASTEAFF.

This clonotype was recorded many times. CDR3 in amino acids: CASSQDPPGTVGNSPLHF. As DNA, the CDR3 is TGTGCCAGCAGCCAAGATCCGCCCGGGACAGTCGGAAATTCACCCCTCCACTTT. This chain links TRBV3-1 with TRBJ1-6, with 7 bases aligning to TRBD1. Looked up from germline, CDR1 is LGHDT and CDR2 is YNNKEL (reference sequence). Trimming at V came to 0 bases and at J to 7 bases, leaving 12 bases not matched to a gene. This CDR3 comprises 18 residues. The full variable domain, with the rest looked up from reference TRBV3-1 and TRBJ1-6, is DTAVSQTPKYLVTQMGNDKSIKCEQNLGHDTMYWYKQDSKKFLKIMFSYNNKELIINETVPNRFSPKSPDKAHLNLHINSLELGDSAVYFCASSQDPPGTVGNSPLHFGNGTRLTVT.

This clonotype was seen a handful of times. The chain uses TRBV12-3 or TRBV12-4 and TRBJ1-5; no reliable D call. There are 14 residues in the CDR3. The ends were cut back, 1 base at V and 1 base at J, with 5 bases in the middle. The CDR3 reads CASSLGLSNQPQHF. The CDR3 region has the DNA TGTGCCAGCAGTTTAGGGCTAAGCAATCAGCCCCAGCATTTT.

CDR3 loop: CASLPGRNYGYTF. DNA of the CDR3: TGTGCCAGCCTACCCGGTCGGAACTATGGCTACACCTTC. This chain connects TRBV6-2 or TRBV6-3 to TRBJ1-2; the D is unclear. Looked up from germline, CDR1 is MNHEY and CDR2 is SVGEGT. The CDR3 is 13 amino acids. V was pared by 8 bases and J by 2 bases, with 12 bases between.

The chain joins TRBV9 to TRBJ2-3, with 7 bases that match TRBD1. V lost 0 bases and J lost 4; bases outside the gene matches: 11. CDR3 size: 17 residues. CDR1 and CDR2 (germline): SGDLS, YYNGEE. CDR3 residues: CASSVAIVRQGADTQYF. CDR3 sequence (DNA): TGTGCCAGCAGCGTAGCAATCGTTCGTCAGGGGGCAGATACGCAGTATTTT.

This clonotype was recorded many times. The V call is TRBV4-1, the J call TRBJ2-1; 7 bases map to TRBD1. V was clipped by 5 bases and J by 11 bases; unmatched bases: 6. Germline loops: CDR1 MGHRA, CDR2 YSYEKL. CDR3 length: 12 residues. The DNA for the CDR3 is TGCGCCAGCAGCTTTACAGGGGTAAAGCAGTTCTTC. It specifies CASSFTGVKQFF.

This clonotype was recorded a few times. The rearrangement joins TRBV7-8 to TRBJ2-7, with 9 bases lining up with TRBD2. The CDR3 loop spans 15 amino acids. Germline loops: CDR1 SGHVS, CDR2 FQNEAQ. Germline trimming cut 5 bases from V and 5 bases from J; bases unmatched to any gene: 10. CDR3 sequence reads: CASSQFSGRGDEQYF. CDR3 nucleotide sequence: TGTGCCAGCAGCCAATTTAGCGGGAGAGGGGACGAGCAGTACTTC.

This clonotype was detected only a few times. This chain connects TRBV7-9 to TRBJ2-5; 10 bases fit TRBD2. Germline V gene lookup returns CDR1 SEHNR and CDR2 FQNEAQ (reference sequence). J was trimmed by 3 bases and V by 3 bases; bases with no gene match: 1. This CDR3 contains 14 residues. For the CDR3, the DNA is TGTGCCAGCAGCTTCACTAGCGGGAAAGAGACCCAGTACTTC. This sequence encodes CASSFTSGKETQYF.

This clonotype was detected many times. The chain carries TRBV7-9 and TRBJ2-1; possibly TRBD1 for D (6 bases). Germline V CDR1 and CDR2: SEHNR, FQNEAQ (reference sequence). Trimming cost V 1 base and J 9 bases, with 13 bases left between them. This CDR3 has 14 residues. The chain's CDR3 is CASSLEHRAGEQFF. The CDR3 DNA reads TGTGCCAGCAGCTTAGAGCACAGGGCTGGTGAGCAGTTCTTC.

This clonotype came up a few times. The chain has TRBV6-1 and TRBJ2-5, with 7 bases fitting TRBD2. Per the germline V gene, CDR1 is MNHNS and CDR2 is SASEGT. The CDR3 contains 15 residues. V lost 1 base, J lost 1 base, and 3 bases stayed unmatched. The CDR3 DNA reads TGTGCCAGCAGTGAAGGAGGGACTATCCAAGAGACCCAGTACTTC. The encoded protein is CASSEGGTIQETQYF.

Many counts were recorded for this clonotype. This CDR3 is CASMVGMNTEAFF. The CDR3 nucleotides read TGTGCCAGCATGGTGGGGATGAACACTGAAGCTTTCTTT. The chain is built from TRBV2 and TRBJ1-1; D ambiguous. In germline, CDR1 is SNHLY, CDR2 FYNNEI. The CDR3 has 13 amino acids. V was trimmed by 7 bases and J by 0 bases, leaving 9 bases between them.

The chain employs TRBV9 and TRBJ2-5; TRBD2 matches at 8 bases. CDR1 and CDR2 from the germline V gene are SGDLS and YYNGEE. After removal of 0 bases from V and 5 bases from J, the junction contained 9 bases not matched to a gene. This CDR3 is built from 16 residues. Here the CDR3 DNA reads TGTGCCAGCAGCGTAGTTGCCGGGAGGGAGCGGGAGACCCAGTACTTC. The encoded protein is CASSVVAGRERETQYF.